A selection of T cell receptor beta chains follows, all from one sample in a study of blood T cell repertoires in COVID-19. Measured with immunoSEQ multiplex PCR; TCRdb has only the in-frame clones, and not every one. The sample includes some 66,000 clones, 65% to 90% of them seen just once. Sequenced: peripheral blood. All receptors derive from a man aged 55 to 69 with acute or convalescent COVID-19. The CDR3 runs from the conserved cysteine through the conserved F or W. The D gene is left open where the match is weak. A row's size may be missing; if present it is once, few, many or a size class.

v_call: TRBV6-5
cdr3_length: 16
j_call: TRBJ1-6
d_call: NA
clone_size: NA
cdr3_aa: CASSYGGGRFGSPLHF
cdr3_nt: TGTGCCAGCAGTTACGGGGGCGGACGTTTCGGGTCACCCCTCCACTTT

v_call: TRBV11-2
cdr3_length: 14
j_call: TRBJ2-2
d_call: NA
clone_size: NA
cdr3_aa: CASSPNIVTGELFF
cdr3_nt: TGTGCCAGCAGCCCAAATATAGTCACCGGGGAGCTGTTTTTT

v_call: TRBV7-2
cdr3_length: 16
j_call: TRBJ2-5
d_call: TRBD1
clone_size: NA
cdr3_aa: CASSFLLDRGRETQYF
cdr3_nt: TGTGCCAGCAGCTTCTTACTGGACAGGGGACGGGAGACCCAGTACTTC

v_call: TRBV3-1/TRBV3-2
cdr3_length: 13
j_call: TRBJ1-1
d_call: NA
clone_size: NA
cdr3_aa: CASSPTGNTEAFF
cdr3_nt: TGTGCCAGCAGCCCGACAGGGAACACTGAAGCTTTCTTT

v_call: TRBV13
cdr3_length: 14
j_call: TRBJ2-7
d_call: TRBD1
clone_size: NA
cdr3_aa: CASSVPGGSYEQYF
cdr3_nt: TGTGCCAGCAGCGTTCCAGGGGGTTCGTACGAGCAGTACTTC

v_call: TRBV3-1/TRBV3-2
cdr3_length: 13
j_call: TRBJ1-2
d_call: TRBD1
clone_size: NA
cdr3_aa: CASSQEGGWGYTF
cdr3_nt: TGTGCCAGCAGCCAAGAAGGGGGCTGGGGCTACACCTTC

v_call: TRBV6-5
cdr3_length: 15
j_call: TRBJ1-5
d_call: NA
clone_size: NA
cdr3_aa: CASSLDGRSNQPQHF
cdr3_nt: TGTGCCAGCAGTTTGGACGGGAGAAGCAATCAGCCCCAGCATTTT

v_call: TRBV2
cdr3_length: 13
j_call: TRBJ1-1
d_call: NA
clone_size: NA
cdr3_aa: CASPAGMSTEAFF
cdr3_nt: TGTGCCAGCCCGGCAGGGATGAGCACTGAAGCTTTCTTT

v_call: TRBV6-6
cdr3_length: 14
j_call: TRBJ2-7
d_call: NA
clone_size: NA
cdr3_aa: CASSFLGAADEQYF
cdr3_nt: TGTGCCAGCAGTTTCCTAGGGGCCGCAGACGAGCAGTACTTC

v_call: TRBV5-1
cdr3_length: 15
j_call: TRBJ1-4
d_call: NA
clone_size: NA
cdr3_aa: CASSLGAGATEKLFF
cdr3_nt: TGCGCCAGCAGCTTGGGAGCAGGGGCCACTGAAAAACTGTTTTTT

v_call: TRBV18
cdr3_length: 13
j_call: TRBJ1-2
d_call: NA
clone_size: NA
cdr3_aa: CASSPVGDYGYTF
cdr3_nt: TGTGCCAGCTCACCAGTAGGGGACTATGGCTACACCTTC

v_call: TRBV4-2
cdr3_length: 14
j_call: TRBJ1-4
d_call: NA
clone_size: NA
cdr3_aa: CASSPTPGYEKLFF
cdr3_nt: TGTGCCAGCAGCCCGACCCCGGGGTACGAAAAACTGTTTTTT

v_call: TRBV3-1/TRBV3-2
cdr3_length: 13
j_call: TRBJ1-2
d_call: TRBD1
clone_size: NA
cdr3_aa: CASSPGQGGGYTF
cdr3_nt: TGTGCCAGCAGCCCAGGACAGGGGGGTGGCTACACCTTC

v_call: TRBV18
cdr3_length: 14
j_call: TRBJ2-5
d_call: NA
clone_size: NA
cdr3_aa: CASSPGALGETQYF
cdr3_nt: TGTGCCAGCTCACCAGGAGCTCTTGGGGAGACCCAGTACTTC

v_call: TRBV13
cdr3_length: 12
j_call: TRBJ1-1
d_call: NA
clone_size: NA
cdr3_aa: CASSLGRGEAFF
cdr3_nt: TGTGCCAGCAGCTTAGGTCGCGGTGAAGCTTTCTTT

v_call: TRBV4-3
cdr3_length: 14
j_call: TRBJ2-1
d_call: NA
clone_size: NA
cdr3_aa: CASSQNPATGEQFF
cdr3_nt: TGCGCCAGCAGCCAAAACCCGGCGACGGGTGAGCAGTTCTTC

v_call: TRBV19
cdr3_length: 14
j_call: TRBJ1-1
d_call: NA
clone_size: NA
cdr3_aa: CASSIPGGQTEAFF
cdr3_nt: TGTGCCAGTAGTATACCCGGGGGGCAAACTGAAGCTTTCTTT

v_call: TRBV4-1
cdr3_length: 16
j_call: TRBJ1-4
d_call: TRBD1
clone_size: NA
cdr3_aa: CASNPGQGNYNEKLFF
cdr3_nt: TGCGCCAGCAACCCGGGACAGGGAAATTATAATGAAAAACTGTTTTTT

v_call: TRBV18
cdr3_length: 12
j_call: TRBJ1-1
d_call: NA
clone_size: NA
cdr3_aa: CASSPPGSEAFF
cdr3_nt: TGTGCCAGCTCACCACCGGGCAGCGAAGCTTTCTTT

v_call: TRBV10-3
cdr3_length: 14
j_call: TRBJ1-6
d_call: TRBD1
clone_size: NA
cdr3_aa: CAISRDRGNSPLHF
cdr3_nt: TGTGCCATCAGCCGGGACAGGGGCAATTCACCCCTCCACTTT

v_call: TRBV18
cdr3_length: 15
j_call: TRBJ1-2
d_call: TRBD1
clone_size: NA
cdr3_aa: CASSPQGQGPYGYTF
cdr3_nt: TGTGCCAGCTCACCTCAAGGACAGGGCCCCTATGGCTACACCTTC

v_call: TRBV7-2
cdr3_length: 16
j_call: TRBJ1-6
d_call: NA
clone_size: NA
cdr3_aa: CASSLSSTVRNSPLHF
cdr3_nt: TGTGCCAGCAGCTTAAGCTCGACGGTGAGGAATTCACCCCTCCACTTT

v_call: TRBV7-9
cdr3_length: 16
j_call: TRBJ1-1
d_call: TRBD1
clone_size: NA
cdr3_aa: CASNSGQGSVNTEAFF
cdr3_nt: TGTGCCAGCAACTCTGGACAGGGGTCGGTGAACACTGAAGCTTTCTTT

v_call: TRBV4-3
cdr3_length: 15
j_call: TRBJ2-2
d_call: NA
clone_size: few
cdr3_aa: CASSRGNPNTGELFF
cdr3_nt: TGCGCCAGCAGTCGCGGGAATCCGAACACCGGGGAGCTGTTTTTT

v_call: TRBV27
cdr3_length: 15
j_call: TRBJ2-7
d_call: TRBD2
clone_size: NA
cdr3_aa: CATRGLADLPYEQYF
cdr3_nt: TGTGCCACTCGGGGACTAGCGGATCTTCCCTACGAGCAGTACTTC

v_call: TRBV5-4
cdr3_length: 13
j_call: TRBJ1-2
d_call: NA
clone_size: once
cdr3_aa: CASSLDRESGYTF
cdr3_nt: TGTGCCAGCAGCTTGGACAGGGAGAGTGGCTACACCTTC

v_call: TRBV5-8
cdr3_length: 13
j_call: TRBJ1-1
d_call: NA
clone_size: NA
cdr3_aa: CASSFGELLEAFF
cdr3_nt: TGTGCCAGCAGCTTCGGGGAGTTGCTTGAAGCTTTCTTT

v_call: TRBV30
cdr3_length: 15
j_call: TRBJ2-7
d_call: TRBD1
clone_size: once
cdr3_aa: CAWSVPDRGLDEQYF
cdr3_nt: TGTGCCTGGAGTGTTCCAGACAGGGGGCTCGACGAGCAGTACTTC

v_call: TRBV5-6
cdr3_length: 12
j_call: TRBJ1-1
d_call: NA
clone_size: NA
cdr3_aa: CASNQGTTEAFF
cdr3_nt: TGTGCCAGCAACCAGGGGACGACTGAAGCTTTCTTT

v_call: TRBV5-4
cdr3_length: 11
j_call: TRBJ2-7
d_call: NA
clone_size: NA
cdr3_aa: CASSLGQQQYF
cdr3_nt: TGTGCCAGCAGCTTGGGACAGCAGCAGTACTTC

v_call: TRBV29-1
cdr3_length: 11
j_call: TRBJ2-5
d_call: NA
clone_size: few
cdr3_aa: CSVVSGETQYF
cdr3_nt: TGCAGCGTTGTAAGCGGCGAGACCCAGTACTTC

v_call: TRBV10-1
cdr3_length: 16
j_call: TRBJ2-2
d_call: TRBD2
clone_size: NA
cdr3_aa: CASSESSGGNTGELFF
cdr3_nt: TGCGCCAGCAGTGAATCGAGCGGGGGGAACACCGGGGAGCTGTTTTTT

v_call: TRBV5-4
cdr3_length: 14
j_call: TRBJ1-2
d_call: NA
clone_size: NA
cdr3_aa: CASSLAGVNYGYTF
cdr3_nt: TGTGCCAGCAGCTTGGCCGGAGTCAACTATGGCTACACCTTC

v_call: TRBV5-1
cdr3_length: 14
j_call: TRBJ2-2
d_call: NA
clone_size: few
cdr3_aa: CASSLAPSPGELFF
cdr3_nt: TGCGCCAGCAGCTTGGCCCCCAGTCCCGGGGAGCTGTTTTTT

v_call: TRBV15
cdr3_length: 18
j_call: TRBJ1-1
d_call: TRBD1
clone_size: NA
cdr3_aa: CATSRGGGRDRRNTEAFF
cdr3_nt: TGTGCCACCAGCAGAGGAGGCGGAAGGGACAGGCGGAACACTGAAGCTTTCTTT

v_call: TRBV6-5
cdr3_length: 14
j_call: TRBJ2-5
d_call: NA
clone_size: NA
cdr3_aa: CASSYFGSQETQYF
cdr3_nt: TGTGCCAGCAGTTACTTCGGTAGCCAAGAGACCCAGTACTTC

v_call: TRBV19
cdr3_length: 15
j_call: TRBJ1-2
d_call: TRBD1
clone_size: NA
cdr3_aa: CASSKTFEGAGGYTF
cdr3_nt: TGTGCCAGTAGTAAAACCTTTGAGGGGGCTGGGGGCTACACCTTC

v_call: TRBV29-1
cdr3_length: 14
j_call: TRBJ2-1
d_call: TRBD2
clone_size: NA
cdr3_aa: CSVPPGLADNEQFF
cdr3_nt: TGCAGCGTTCCTCCGGGACTAGCGGACAATGAGCAGTTCTTC

v_call: TRBV5-8
cdr3_length: 16
j_call: TRBJ1-6
d_call: TRBD1
clone_size: NA
cdr3_aa: CASSAEQGAWNSPLHF
cdr3_nt: TGTGCCAGCAGCGCAGAACAGGGGGCTTGGAATTCACCCCTCCACTTT

v_call: TRBV5-4
cdr3_length: 15
j_call: TRBJ2-5
d_call: TRBD1
clone_size: NA
cdr3_aa: CASSWGQGSEETQYF
cdr3_nt: TGTGCCAGCAGCTGGGGACAGGGTTCGGAAGAGACCCAGTACTTC

v_call: TRBV5-6
cdr3_length: 16
j_call: TRBJ1-1
d_call: TRBD1
clone_size: NA
cdr3_aa: CASSLAQGALGTEAFF
cdr3_nt: TGTGCCAGCAGCTTGGCACAGGGGGCGCTGGGTACTGAAGCTTTCTTT

v_call: TRBV11-2
cdr3_length: 11
j_call: TRBJ2-7
d_call: NA
clone_size: NA
cdr3_aa: CASSPSHEQYF
cdr3_nt: TGTGCCAGCAGCCCCTCTCACGAGCAGTACTTC

v_call: TRBV2
cdr3_length: 16
j_call: TRBJ2-2
d_call: TRBD2
clone_size: NA
cdr3_aa: CASSALAGGNTGELFF
cdr3_nt: TGTGCCAGCAGTGCTCTAGCGGGGGGAAACACCGGGGAGCTGTTTTTT

v_call: TRBV5-1
cdr3_length: 15
j_call: TRBJ2-5
d_call: TRBD2
clone_size: NA
cdr3_aa: CASSFGTSQQETQYF
cdr3_nt: TGCGCCAGCAGCTTCGGGACTAGCCAACAAGAGACCCAGTACTTC

v_call: TRBV5-1
cdr3_length: 12
j_call: TRBJ2-7
d_call: NA
clone_size: NA
cdr3_aa: CASSKSSYEQYF
cdr3_nt: TGCGCCAGCAGCAAGAGCTCCTACGAGCAGTACTTC

v_call: TRBV6-1
cdr3_length: 16
j_call: TRBJ1-5
d_call: NA
clone_size: NA
cdr3_aa: CASSEVVGTLGQPQHF
cdr3_nt: TGTGCCAGCAGTGAAGTGGTCGGGACTCTGGGTCAGCCCCAGCATTTT

v_call: TRBV27
cdr3_length: 17
j_call: TRBJ2-1
d_call: TRBD2
clone_size: NA
cdr3_aa: CASSPRALAGALNEQFF
cdr3_nt: TGTGCCAGCAGTCCCCGCGCCTTAGCGGGGGCCCTCAATGAGCAGTTCTTC

v_call: TRBV6-5
cdr3_length: 12
j_call: TRBJ1-5
d_call: NA
clone_size: NA
cdr3_aa: CASRHSNQPQHF
cdr3_nt: TGTGCCAGCAGGCACAGTAATCAGCCCCAGCATTTT

v_call: TRBV30
cdr3_length: 13
j_call: TRBJ2-7
d_call: TRBD1
clone_size: NA
cdr3_aa: CAWGTGSSYEQYF
cdr3_nt: TGTGCCTGGGGGACAGGGAGCTCCTACGAGCAGTACTTC